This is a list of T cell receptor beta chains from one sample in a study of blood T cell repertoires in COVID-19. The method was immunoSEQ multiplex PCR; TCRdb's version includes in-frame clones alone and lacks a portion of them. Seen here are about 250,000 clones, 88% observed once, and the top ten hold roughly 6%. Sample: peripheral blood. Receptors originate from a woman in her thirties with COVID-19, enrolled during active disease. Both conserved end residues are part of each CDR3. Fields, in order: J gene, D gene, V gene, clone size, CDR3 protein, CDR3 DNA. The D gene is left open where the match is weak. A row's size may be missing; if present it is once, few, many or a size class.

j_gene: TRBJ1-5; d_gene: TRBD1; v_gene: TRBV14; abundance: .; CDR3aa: CASSLGQGREPQHF; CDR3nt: TGTGCCAGCAGCCTCGGACAGGGGCGGGAGCCCCAGCATTTT
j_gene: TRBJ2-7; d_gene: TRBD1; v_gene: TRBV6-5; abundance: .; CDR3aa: CASSYSPDRSYEQYF; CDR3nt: TGTGCCAGCAGTTACTCCCCGGACAGGTCCTACGAGCAGTACTTC
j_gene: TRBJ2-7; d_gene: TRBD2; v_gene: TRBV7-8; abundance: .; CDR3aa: CASSSSSGGLSYEQYF; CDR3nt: TGTGCCAGCAGCTCCTCTAGCGGGGGCCTATCCTACGAGCAGTACTTC
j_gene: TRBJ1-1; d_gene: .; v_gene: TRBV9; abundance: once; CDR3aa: CASSRQVNTEAFF; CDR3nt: TGTGCCAGCAGCCGACAGGTAAACACTGAAGCTTTCTTT
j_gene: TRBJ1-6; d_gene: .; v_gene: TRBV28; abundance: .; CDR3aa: CASKQGNNSPLHF; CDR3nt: TGTGCCAGCAAGCAGGGAAATAATTCACCCCTCCACTTT
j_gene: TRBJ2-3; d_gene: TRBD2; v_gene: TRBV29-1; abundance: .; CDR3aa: CSVEVGRGGSDTQYF; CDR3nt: TGCAGCGTTGAAGTTGGGCGGGGGGGCTCAGATACGCAGTATTTT
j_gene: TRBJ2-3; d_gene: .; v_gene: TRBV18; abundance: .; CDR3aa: CASSPQTTSSTDTQYF; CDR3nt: TGTGCCAGCTCACCACAGACTACATCTAGCACAGATACGCAGTATTTT
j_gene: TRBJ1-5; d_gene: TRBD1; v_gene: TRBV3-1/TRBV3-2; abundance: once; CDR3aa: CASSVGTGGGQPQHF; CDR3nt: TGTGCCAGCAGCGTTGGGACAGGGGGCGGTCAGCCCCAGCATTTT
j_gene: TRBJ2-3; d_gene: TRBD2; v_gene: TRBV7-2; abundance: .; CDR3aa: CASRGSGRYTDTQYF; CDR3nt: TGTGCCAGCAGGGGTAGCGGGAGGTACACAGATACGCAGTATTTT
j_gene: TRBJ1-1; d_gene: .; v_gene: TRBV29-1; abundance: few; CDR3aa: CSGHGDTEAFF; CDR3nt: TGCAGCGGGCACGGGGACACTGAAGCTTTCTTT
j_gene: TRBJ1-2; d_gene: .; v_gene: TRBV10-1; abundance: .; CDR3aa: CASSPGLDRIRYTF; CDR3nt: TGCGCCAGCAGTCCCGGACTTGACCGCATCCGCTACACCTTC
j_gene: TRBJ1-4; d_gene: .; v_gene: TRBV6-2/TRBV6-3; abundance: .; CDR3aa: CASSLQGGNEKLFF; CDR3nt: TGTGCCAGCAGCTTACAGGGCGGAAATGAAAAACTGTTTTTT
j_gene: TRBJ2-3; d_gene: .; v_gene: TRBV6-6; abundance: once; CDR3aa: CASSYGAGFYTQYF; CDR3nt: TGTGCCAGCAGTTACGGGGCAGGGTTTTATACGCAGTATTTT
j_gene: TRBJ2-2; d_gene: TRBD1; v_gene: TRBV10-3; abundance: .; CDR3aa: CAISGQGNTGELFF; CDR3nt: TGTGCCATCAGTGGACAGGGCAACACCGGGGAGCTGTTTTTT
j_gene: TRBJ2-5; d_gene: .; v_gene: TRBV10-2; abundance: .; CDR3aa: CASSYQETQYF; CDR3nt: TGCGCCAGCAGCTACCAAGAGACCCAGTACTTC
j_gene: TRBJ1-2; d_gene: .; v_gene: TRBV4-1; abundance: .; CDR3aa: CASSQAESGQSFSGYTF; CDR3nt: TGCGCCAGCAGCCAAGCTGAGTCGGGACAAAGCTTCTCTGGCTACACCTTC
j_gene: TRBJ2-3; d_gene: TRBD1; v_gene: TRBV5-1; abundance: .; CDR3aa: CASSLVARGTDTQYF; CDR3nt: TGCGCCAGCAGCTTGGTCGCCAGGGGGACAGATACGCAGTATTTT
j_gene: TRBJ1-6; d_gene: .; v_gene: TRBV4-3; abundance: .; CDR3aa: CASSQEHRDSPLHF; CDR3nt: TGCGCCAGCAGCCAAGAACACAGAGATTCACCCCTCCACTTT
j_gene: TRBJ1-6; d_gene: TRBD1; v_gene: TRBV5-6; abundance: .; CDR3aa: CASSLWSRGSLYNSPLHF; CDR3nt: TGTGCCAGCAGCTTGTGGAGCAGGGGGTCCCTTTATAATTCACCCCTCCACTTT
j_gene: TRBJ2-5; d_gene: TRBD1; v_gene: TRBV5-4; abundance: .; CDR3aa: CASSAWTGVKETQYF; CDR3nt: TGTGCCAGCAGCGCCTGGACAGGGGTTAAAGAGACCCAGTACTTC
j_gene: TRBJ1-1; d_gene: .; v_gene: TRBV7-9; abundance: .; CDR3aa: CASSMNTEAFF; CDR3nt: TGTGCCAGCAGTATGAACACTGAAGCTTTCTTT